This is a list of T cell receptor beta chains from one sample in a study of cytomegalovirus exposure and HLA in healthy donors. TCRdb's table, derived via immunoSEQ multiplex PCR, lists solely in-frame clones and lacks some. The sample shows about 93,000 clones, around 80% of them seen only once. The specimen was PBMCs. The source of these receptors is a man aged 30 to 45 in good health and CMV-seronegative. CDR3s include the opening cysteine and the closing phenylalanine or tryptophan. Each record gives: V gene, J gene, D gene, clone size, CDR3 DNA, CDR3 protein. D genes are given only for firm matches. Part of the rows lack a size; the others show once, few, many or a class for expanded clones.

TRBV6-6	TRBJ1-2	TRBD1	few	TGTGCCAGCAGTCGGACAGGGGGCGATGGCTACACCTTC	CASSRTGGDGYTF
TRBV27	TRBJ1-4	.	.	TGTGCCAGCAGGAACGGGGGGTCGATTGAAAAACTGTTTTTT	CASRNGGSIEKLFF
TRBV6-5	TRBJ1-1	.	.	TGTGCCAGCAGTTACTCGAGCTACACTGAAGCTTTCTTT	CASSYSSYTEAFF
TRBV7-4	TRBJ2-1	TRBD2	.	TGTGCCAGCAGCTTAGCTCCTAGCGGGAGTTCGAGCTCCTACAATGAGCAGTTCTTC	CASSLAPSGSSSSYNEQFF
TRBV9	TRBJ2-1	TRBD2	.	TGTGCCAGCAGCGTAGGAGTTAGCGGGGGTGTTGAGCAGTTCTTC	CASSVGVSGGVEQFF
TRBV6-5	TRBJ1-2	TRBD1	few	TGTGCCAGCAGAGACAGGGTGGACTATGGCTACACCTTC	CASRDRVDYGYTF
TRBV19	TRBJ1-2	.	few	TGTGCCAGTAGTATACAACACGACATCGGTCCCTATGGCTACACCTTC	CASSIQHDIGPYGYTF
TRBV19	TRBJ1-1	.	.	TGTGCCAGTAGTATAGTAGGAGGGAACACTGAAGCTTTCTTT	CASSIVGGNTEAFF
TRBV4-3	TRBJ1-2	.	.	TGCGCCAGCAGCCAAGATCGGGTATCGTGGAACTATGGCTACACCTTC	CASSQDRVSWNYGYTF
TRBV7-9	TRBJ1-2	.	once	TGTGCCAGCAGCTTGCAAAGGACTCAAAGAATCTATGGCTACACCTTC	CASSLQRTQRIYGYTF
TRBV29-1	TRBJ2-6	.	.	TGCAGCGTTGAAGAAGGGAGTGGGGCCAACGTCCTGACTTTC	CSVEEGSGANVLTF
TRBV5-1	TRBJ2-3	TRBD1	.	TGCGCCAGCAGCTTGAGACCGGGACAGCGCACAGATACGCAGTATTTT	CASSLRPGQRTDTQYF
TRBV29-1	TRBJ1-2	.	.	TGCAGCGTTGAAGGGGGGGGGTACTATGGCTACACCTTC	CSVEGGGYYGYTF
TRBV29-1	TRBJ1-1	TRBD1	.	TGCAGCGGCGGACAGGGGGAAAACACTGAAGCTTTCTTT	CSGGQGENTEAFF
TRBV10-3	TRBJ2-6	TRBD1	few	TGTGCCAACGGACAGGGGCCTGGGGCCAACGTCCTGACTTTC	CANGQGPGANVLTF
TRBV6-1	TRBJ1-2	TRBD1	.	TGTGCCAGCAGTGAAATCCTAGGGACAGGGGCCTATGGCTACACCTTC	CASSEILGTGAYGYTF
TRBV27	TRBJ2-7	TRBD1	.	TGTGCCAGCAGGACAGGGGGCAACGAGCAGTACTTC	CASRTGGNEQYF
TRBV5-4	TRBJ1-4	.	.	TGTGCCAGCAGCCCGGGCCAGGGTTTGGCTAATGAAAAACTGTTTTTT	CASSPGQGLANEKLFF
TRBV19	TRBJ2-3	TRBD2	.	TGTGCCAGTAGTATCTATTGGGCGGGGGACGGCACAGATACGCAGTATTTT	CASSIYWAGDGTDTQYF
TRBV4-2	TRBJ2-7	.	.	TGTGCCAGCAGCCAAGATCAGGGGTGGGAGCAGTACTTC	CASSQDQGWEQYF
TRBV7-9	TRBJ1-4	TRBD1	many	TGTGCCAGCAGCTTACCACTTCGGACAGGGGATGAAAAACTGTTTTTT	CASSLPLRTGDEKLFF
TRBV14	TRBJ1-2	TRBD1	.	TGTGCCAGCAGCCTACAGGGGGTTAACTATGGCTACACCTTC	CASSLQGVNYGYTF
TRBV7-9	TRBJ2-4	TRBD1	.	TGTGCCAGCAGCCATAGACAGGGATCCAAAAACATTCAGTACTTC	CASSHRQGSKNIQYF
TRBV25-1	TRBJ1-1	TRBD1	.	TGTGCCAGCAGTGAGGGTAAGCTTTTGTTGAACAGGGGGACTGAAGCTTTCTTT	CASSEGKLLLNRGTEAFF
TRBV18	TRBJ2-2	TRBD2	.	TGTGCCAGCTCACCTAGACTAGCGGGAGACACCGGGGAGCTGTTTTTT	CASSPRLAGDTGELFF
TRBV11-2	TRBJ2-5	.	.	TGTGCCAGCAGCCCTACTTACAGGGACCGAGAGACCCAGTACTTC	CASSPTYRDRETQYF
TRBV2	TRBJ2-5	.	.	TGTGCCAGCAGTGAGGGCCCAGGTAACCAAGAGACCCAGTACTTC	CASSEGPGNQETQYF
TRBV6-5	TRBJ1-1	TRBD1	.	TGTGCCAGCAGTTACGGGGTCACAGGGGTGAACACTGAAGCTTTCTTT	CASSYGVTGVNTEAFF
TRBV10-3	TRBJ2-7	.	.	TGTGCCATCAGTGATTGGACAGTGTCCTACGAGCAGTACTTC	CAISDWTVSYEQYF
TRBV7-3	TRBJ1-2	TRBD1	.	TGTGCCAGCAGCTTAACGTCGCAGGGGGGACGGGGCTACACCTTC	CASSLTSQGGRGYTF
TRBV11-2	TRBJ1-2	.	.	TGTGCCAGCAGCTTAGATGGGGGGACTGGCTACACCTTC	CASSLDGGTGYTF
TRBV11-3	TRBJ2-3	TRBD2	few	TGTGCCAGCAGCTTAGTAGCGGGATTATCGGTAGATACGCAGTATTTT	CASSLVAGLSVDTQYF
TRBV7-9	TRBJ2-4	TRBD1	.	TGTGCCAGCAGCTTAGGTCTGGACAGGGGACCCAAAAACATTCAGTACTTC	CASSLGLDRGPKNIQYF
TRBV18	TRBJ1-2	.	.	TGTGCCAGCTCATCTGACAGGCTTACCCCGTCTAACTATGGCTACACCTTC	CASSSDRLTPSNYGYTF
TRBV18	TRBJ1-1	.	.	TGTGCCAGCTCACCAAGTTGGGGGCGCGACACTGAAGCTTTCTTT	CASSPSWGRDTEAFF